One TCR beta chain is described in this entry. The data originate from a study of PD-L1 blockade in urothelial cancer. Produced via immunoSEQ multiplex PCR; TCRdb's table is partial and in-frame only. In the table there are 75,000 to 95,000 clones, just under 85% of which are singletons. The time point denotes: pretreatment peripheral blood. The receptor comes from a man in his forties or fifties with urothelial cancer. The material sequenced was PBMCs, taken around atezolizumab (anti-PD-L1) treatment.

The DNA for the CDR3 is TGCAGCGTGGGACAGGGGGGAGGACACGAGCAGTACTTC. It codes for CSVGQGGGHEQYF. The chain combines TRBV29-1 with TRBJ2-7; 11 positions match TRBD1. Germline assignment: CDR1 SQVTM and CDR2 ANQGSEA. With V trimmed by 6 bases and J by 5 bases, 6 bases remained unmatched. This CDR3 has 13 amino acids.